This is a list of T cell receptor beta chains from one sample in a study of PD-1 blockade in mismatch repair-deficient tumors. Sequencing was performed with immunoSEQ multiplex PCR; in TCRdb, only in-frame clones are kept and a portion is missing. The sample carries 100,000 or so clones, roughly four fifths recorded once. The sample consisted of peripheral blood, taken roughly 35 weeks after starting pembrolizumab. Receptor source: an adult with mismatch repair-deficient cancer. Both conserved end residues are part of each CDR3. A D gene is named only where the DNA matches it firmly. Expanded clones are given a class, and other clones once, few, many or no size at all.

size,length,V,J,D,DNA,CDR3
.,13,TRBV19,TRBJ2-2,.,TGTGCCAGTAGTATCCAAAAAAACGGGGAGCTGTTTTTT,CASSIQKNGELFF
.,15,TRBV6-6,TRBJ2-1,TRBD2,TGTGCCAGCAGTCATAGGACTAGCGGAAACAATGAGCAGTTCTTC,CASSHRTSGNNEQFF
.,16,TRBV27,TRBJ1-1,.,TGTGCCAGCAGTTCATCCATCGGGGGAGGGAACACTGAAGCTTTCTTT,CASSSSIGGGNTEAFF
few,15,TRBV5-5,TRBJ1-3,.,TGTGCCAGCAGCTTCCTCGCAGGATACGGAAACACCATATATTTT,CASSFLAGYGNTIYF
.,15,TRBV2,TRBJ1-5,.,TGTGCCAGCAGTTCCCGGGGCCAGCGGAATCAGCCCCAGCATTTT,CASSSRGQRNQPQHF
.,16,TRBV7-9,TRBJ1-1,.,TGTGCCAGCAGCCCACCTTTGGAGGGGAGGAACACTGAAGCTTTCTTT,CASSPPLEGRNTEAFF
few,15,TRBV6-1,TRBJ2-1,TRBD2,TGTGCCAGCAGTGAACTCGCGGGAGGGGGGAATGAGCAGTTCTTC,CASSELAGGGNEQFF
.,15,TRBV10-3,TRBJ1-1,TRBD1,TGTGCCATCAGTGAATGGGACAGGTCGAACACTGAAGCTTTCTTT,CAISEWDRSNTEAFF
.,16,TRBV7-3,TRBJ1-2,TRBD1,TGTGCCAGCAGCTCCTACCGGGACAGGGAGGCCTATGGCTACACCTTC,CASSSYRDREAYGYTF
once,14,TRBV27,TRBJ1-4,.,TGTGCCAGCAGTTTCTCAGGGGCCAATGAAAAACTGTTTTTT,CASSFSGANEKLFF
.,16,TRBV7-2,TRBJ1-1,TRBD1,TGTGCCAGCAGATATGGACAGGGTGGCATGAACACTGAAGCTTTCTTT,CASRYGQGGMNTEAFF
.,14,TRBV5-1,TRBJ2-5,TRBD1,TGCGCCAGCAGCGAGACAGGGAGTCAAGAGACCCAGTACTTC,CASSETGSQETQYF
.,12,TRBV7-6,TRBJ2-3,.,TGTGCCAGCAGCCAACGCACAGATACGCAGTATTTT,CASSQRTDTQYF
.,16,TRBV11-2,TRBJ2-1,.,TGTGCCAGCAGCTTAGCCGGGAGTAGCGGCTACAATGAGCAGTTCTTC,CASSLAGSSGYNEQFF